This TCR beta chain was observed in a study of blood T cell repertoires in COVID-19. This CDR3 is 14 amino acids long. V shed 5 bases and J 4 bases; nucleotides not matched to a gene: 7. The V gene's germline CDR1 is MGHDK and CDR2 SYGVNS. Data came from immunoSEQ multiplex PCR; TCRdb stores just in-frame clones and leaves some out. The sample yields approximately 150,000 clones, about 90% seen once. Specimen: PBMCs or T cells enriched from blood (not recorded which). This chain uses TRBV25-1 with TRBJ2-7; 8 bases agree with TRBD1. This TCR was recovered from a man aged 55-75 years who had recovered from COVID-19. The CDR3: CASSPTGVRYEQYF. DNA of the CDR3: TGTGCCAGCAGTCCGACAGGGGTACGTTACGAGCAGTACTTC.